This TCR beta chain was found in a study of blood T cell repertoires in COVID-19. Study information: Samples taken during acute and convalescent COVID-19 were collected in the United States, Italy and Spain. From T cells, B-cell-depleted T cells, or PBMCs came the material, which was cDNA or gDNA.

Original handling: Quantification of nucleated cells was approximated via reference gene primer amplification. This table comes from immunoSEQ multiplex PCR, and its TCRdb copy is limited to in-frame clones, with some not included. V and J calls and clone size follow that table, whereas D and trimming were derived from the DNA. There are about 80,000 clones in the sample; 84% occur only once, and 3% to 4% lies in the top ten. This CDR3 spans 16 amino acids. Trimming left V 2 bases short and J 4 bases short, with 17 bases between. CDR1 LGHNA and CDR2 YSLEER come from the germline V gene. This rearrangement joins TRBV4-3 to TRBJ2-5; a possible D gene is TRBD1 (7 bases). Sample: peripheral blood. The clonotype originates from a man aged 50 or older with acute or convalescent COVID-19. CDR3 sequence reads: CASSQFPRGVGETQYF. CDR3 DNA: TGCGCCAGCAGCCAATTCCCCAGGGGGGTAGGAGAGACCCAGTACTTC.